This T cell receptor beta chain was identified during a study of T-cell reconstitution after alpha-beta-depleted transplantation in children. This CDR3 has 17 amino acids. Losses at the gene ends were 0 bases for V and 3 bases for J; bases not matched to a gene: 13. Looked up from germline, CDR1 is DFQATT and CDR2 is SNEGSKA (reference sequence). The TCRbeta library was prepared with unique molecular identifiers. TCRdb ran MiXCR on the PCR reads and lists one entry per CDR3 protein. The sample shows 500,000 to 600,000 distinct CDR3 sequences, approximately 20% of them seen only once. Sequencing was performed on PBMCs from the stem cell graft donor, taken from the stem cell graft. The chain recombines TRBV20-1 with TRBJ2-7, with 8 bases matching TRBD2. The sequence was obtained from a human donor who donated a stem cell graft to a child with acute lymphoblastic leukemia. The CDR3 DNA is TGCAGTGCTAGAGATCTCGGACTAGCTGGGGGGGGCTACGAGCAGTACTTC. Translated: CSARDLGLAGGGYEQYF.